The rows below give T cell receptor beta chains drawn from one sample of a study of blood T cell repertoires in COVID-19. The method was immunoSEQ multiplex PCR; TCRdb's version includes in-frame clones alone and lacks a portion of them. The data show around 150,000 clones, 76% seen once. Sample: peripheral blood. Every receptor here comes from an elderly woman with active or convalescent COVID-19. Each CDR3 is given with its conserved first and last residue. The D gene is left open where the match is weak. Some rows mark clone size as missing; the rest say once, few, many or name a class of expanded clone.

- | TRBJ1-1 | TRBV5-1 | - | CASSFRQANTEAFF | TGCGCCAGCAGCTTTAGACAGGCGAACACTGAAGCTTTCTTT
- | TRBJ2-1 | TRBV6-6 | TRBD2 | CASSRGTSGDNEQFF | TGTGCCAGCAGCCGGGGGACTAGCGGGGACAATGAGCAGTTCTTC
- | TRBJ1-1 | TRBV11-1 | - | CASSRTVTEAFF | TGTGCCAGCAGCAGGACAGTTACTGAAGCTTTCTTT
- | TRBJ1-2 | TRBV12-3/TRBV12-4 | - | CASSLMGARGYTF | TGTGCCAGCAGTTTAATGGGGGCGCGTGGCTACACCTTC
- | TRBJ1-1 | TRBV19 | TRBD1 | CASKARGRIFTEAFF | TGTGCCAGTAAGGCAAGGGGGCGCATCTTCACTGAAGCTTTCTTT
few | TRBJ1-6 | TRBV19 | - | CASSIRVHDSPLHF | TGTGCCAGTAGTATACGGGTCCACGATTCACCCCTCCACTTT
- | TRBJ2-7 | TRBV11-2 | - | CASSLSAYEQYF | TGTGCCAGCAGCTTATCCGCCTACGAGCAGTACTTC
- | TRBJ2-5 | TRBV5-1 | TRBD2 | CASSPSGGVQETQYF | TGCGCCAGCAGCCCCTCGGGGGGGGTCCAAGAGACCCAGTACTTC
- | TRBJ1-3 | TRBV11-3 | - | CASSLGTAESGNTIYF | TGTGCCAGCAGCTTAGGCACCGCGGAGTCTGGAAACACCATATATTTT
- | TRBJ1-1 | TRBV25-1 | TRBD1 | CASSAGGSGTEAFF | TGTGCCAGCAGCGCAGGGGGCTCGGGGACTGAAGCTTTCTTT
few | TRBJ2-2 | TRBV5-8 | TRBD2 | CASSSTPGLAMNTGELFF | TGTGCCAGCAGCTCTACCCCGGGACTAGCGATGAACACCGGGGAGCTGTTTTTT
- | TRBJ1-2 | TRBV6-6 | - | CASSPRGSVYGYTF | TGTGCCAGCAGTCCACGCGGGTCGGTTTATGGCTACACCTTC
- | TRBJ1-3 | TRBV18 | TRBD1 | CASSPTGPGSGNTIYF | TGTGCCAGCTCACCGACAGGGCCCGGCTCTGGAAACACCATATATTTT
- | TRBJ1-4 | TRBV5-6 | TRBD1 | CASSLGRTGVLIEKLFF | TGTGCCAGCAGCTTGGGAAGGACAGGGGTCCTCATTGAAAAACTGTTTTTT
few | TRBJ1-1 | TRBV19 | - | CASSIVRRGNTEAFF | TGTGCCAGTAGTATAGTCAGACGGGGTAACACTGAAGCTTTCTTT
- | TRBJ1-1 | TRBV5-1 | TRBD1 | CASSSSRQGMGNTEAFF | TGCGCCAGCAGCTCCTCTAGACAGGGGATGGGGAACACTGAAGCTTTCTTT
- | TRBJ1-5 | TRBV7-8 | - | CASSPGRANQPQHF | TGTGCCAGCAGCCCGGGCAGGGCGAATCAGCCCCAGCATTTT
- | TRBJ2-3 | TRBV28 | TRBD2 | CASSSPGTSGRSTDTQYF | TGTGCCAGCAGTTCCCCAGGGACTAGCGGTCGTAGCACAGATACGCAGTATTTT
- | TRBJ2-7 | TRBV7-2 | - | CASSPSSPRQYF | TGTGCCAGCAGCCCAAGCTCCCCTAGGCAGTACTTC
once | TRBJ1-6 | TRBV12-3/TRBV12-4 | - | CASSFQGQSPLHF | TGTGCCAGCAGTTTTCAGGGACAATCACCCCTCCACTTT
- | TRBJ2-7 | TRBV21-1 | - | CASNMDSSYEQYF | TGTGCCAGCAACATGGACAGTTCCTACGAGCAGTACTTC
- | TRBJ1-5 | TRBV30 | - | CAWSVSGPGSPQHF | TGTGCCTGGAGTGTATCCGGGCCTGGGAGTCCCCAGCATTTT
few | TRBJ1-6 | TRBV5-1 | - | CASSLETPSPLHF | TGCGCCAGCAGCCTGGAAACTCCTTCACCCCTCCACTTT
once | TRBJ2-3 | TRBV10-3 | TRBD1 | CAIRTGQGSADTQYF | TGTGCCATCAGGACGGGACAGGGGTCGGCGGATACGCAGTATTTT
- | TRBJ2-1 | TRBV3-1/TRBV3-2 | TRBD2 | CASSQDIGSGGADYNEQFF | TGTGCCAGCAGCCAAGATATTGGTAGCGGGGGGGCGGACTACAATGAGCAGTTCTTC
few | TRBJ1-2 | TRBV7-8 | - | CASSLARGGIGYGYTF | TGTGCCAGCAGCTTAGCTCGGGGGGGCATCGGCTATGGCTACACCTTC
- | TRBJ1-4 | TRBV21-1 | - | CASSKGGVKPGKLFF | TGTGCCAGCAGCAAAGGGGGAGTCAAACCCGGAAAACTGTTTTTT
- | TRBJ1-3 | TRBV5-6 | TRBD1 | CASSIRGQAHGNTIYF | TGTGCCAGCAGCATCAGGGGGCAGGCGCACGGAAACACCATATATTTT
- | TRBJ1-2 | TRBV10-2 | - | CASSEVQDSLNGYTF | TGCGCCAGCAGTGAAGTTCAAGACAGCCTGAATGGCTACACCTTC
- | TRBJ1-5 | TRBV28 | TRBD1 | CASVDRVTNQPQHF | TGTGCTAGTGTGGACAGGGTGACAAATCAGCCCCAGCATTTT
- | TRBJ2-5 | TRBV2 | - | CASSEQGSGETQYF | TGTGCCAGCAGTGAACAGGGGAGTGGGGAGACCCAGTACTTC
once | TRBJ1-4 | TRBV19 | - | CASRDSPTTNEKLFF | TGTGCCAGTAGGGACAGCCCGACAACTAATGAAAAACTGTTTTTT
- | TRBJ1-3 | TRBV3-1/TRBV3-2 | - | CASSPGQGNTIYF | TGTGCCAGCAGCCCCGGACAGGGAAACACCATATATTTT
- | TRBJ2-7 | TRBV3-1/TRBV3-2 | - | CASSQVSQGPFYEQYF | TGTGCCAGCAGCCAAGTATCACAGGGACCCTTTTATGAGCAGTACTTC
- | TRBJ2-2 | TRBV3-1/TRBV3-2 | TRBD1 | CASSRQGARTGELFF | TGTGCCAGCAGCCGACAGGGGGCGAGGACCGGGGAGCTGTTTTTT
many | TRBJ1-1 | TRBV15 | - | CATSRDFAGTEAFF | TGTGCCACCAGCAGAGATTTTGCCGGCACTGAAGCTTTCTTT
- | TRBJ2-3 | TRBV5-1 | TRBD2 | CASSFQRGFTDTQYF | TGCGCCAGCAGCTTTCAGCGGGGGTTCACAGATACGCAGTATTTT